The sequence of this T cell receptor beta chain was determined in a study of beta chain features in type 1 diabetes. Study background: On cell yields, gender and age, patients and healthy donors were similar. Overall study results and limits: Shorter TCRB CDR3s, moderately but significantly so, were found in Type 1 diabetes patients in all four CD4+ subsets.

Germline V gene lookup returns CDR1 GTSNPN and CDR2 SVGIG (reference sequence). Trimming at V came to 2 bases and at J to 3 bases, leaving 6 bases not matched to a gene. The CDR3 consists of 15 residues. Isolated RNA was reverse transcribed in full, so expressed TCRB transcripts were sequenced. Samples of naive, central memory and regulatory T cells yielded a mean of about 3.6 million reads. The table came from immunoSEQ multiplex PCR; TCRdb's copy has only in-frame clones and leaves some out. The sample consists of 250,000 to 300,000 clones, approximately 25% of them appearing once. A note on this clone: What it recognizes is unknown.

This TCR derives from a young woman with type 1 diabetes. Material: naive CD4+ T cells from blood. The rearrangement uses TRBV30 and TRBJ2-1, with 8 positions matching TRBD2. The CDR3 region has the DNA TGTGCCTGGAGTCCCCTACTAGCGGTCTACAATGAGCAGTTCTTC. Encoded protein: CAWSPLLAVYNEQFF.